This T cell receptor (beta chain) appears in the sequencing data of a study of identical twins. The study, taken as a whole, reports: Where beta out-of-frame sequences were concerned, excess twin sharing was weaker. Invariant T cells like MAIT and iNKT could partly confound the zero-insertion analyses.

In the case of this clonotype: Its antigen is unidentified.

In every case, the donor was a healthy Caucasian. TCRdb called the 5' RACE reads again in MiXCR, with one record for every CDR3 protein. This sample has fewer than 650,000 distinct CDR3 sequences; more than 9% occur once, and the top ten carry roughly 3%. Losses at the gene ends were 3 bases for V and 2 bases for J; bases not matched to a gene: 7. This CDR3 contains 17 residues. Germline V CDR1 and CDR2: DFQATT, SNEGSKA (reference sequence). This sample was shared with a second study, whose subject was yellow fever vaccine responses in identical twins. This second study says: In identical twins, vaccine T cell responses appeared partly shared and partly individual.

The chain has TRBV20-1 and TRBJ2-3; 14 bases map to TRBD2. Sample: PBMCs. The receptor's source is a young woman in good health. CDR3: CSARARTSGGTTDTQYF. The CDR3 DNA reads as TGCAGTGCTAGGGCTCGGACTAGCGGGGGGACCACAGATACGCAGTATTTT.